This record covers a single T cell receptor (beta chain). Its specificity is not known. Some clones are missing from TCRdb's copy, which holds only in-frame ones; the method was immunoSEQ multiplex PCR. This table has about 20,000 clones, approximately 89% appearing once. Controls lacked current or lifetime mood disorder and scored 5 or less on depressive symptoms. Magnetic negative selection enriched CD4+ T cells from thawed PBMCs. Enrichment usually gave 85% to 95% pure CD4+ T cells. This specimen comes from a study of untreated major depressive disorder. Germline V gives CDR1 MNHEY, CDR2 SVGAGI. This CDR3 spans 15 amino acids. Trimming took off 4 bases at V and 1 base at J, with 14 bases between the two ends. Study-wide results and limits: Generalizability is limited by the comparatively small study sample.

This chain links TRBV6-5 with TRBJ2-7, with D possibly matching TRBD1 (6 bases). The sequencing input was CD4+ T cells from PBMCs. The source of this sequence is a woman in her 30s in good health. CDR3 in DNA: TGTGCCAGCAGTTCCCTACAGGGAAAATCCTACGAGCAGTACTTC. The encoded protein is CASSSLQGKSYEQYF.